This TCR beta chain was sequenced during a study of T cells in Graves' hyperthyroidism and ophthalmopathy. Overall study findings and caveats: Stable hyperthyroidism was told apart from ophthalmopathy by a model built on 13 V-J features.

Amplification targeted TCR beta CDR3 regions from RNA transcripts. Primed by the HTBI set, a first-round RT-PCR was run on the TCR CDR3. MiXCR, applied by TCRdb to the multiplex PCR reads, yields one record per CDR3 protein. The repertoire holds about 550,000 distinct CDR3 sequences, with roughly 20% as singletons. Subjects aged 18 to 65 presented with newly diagnosed hyperthyroidism of less than 2 months' duration. This clonotype was observed many times. The antigen remains unidentified. Sequences were obtained from blood. This TCR was sampled from a man younger than 35 with Graves' hyperthyroidism.

CDR3: CASSVPGQGKLNTEAFF. CDR3 nucleotides: TGTGCCAGCAGTGTACCGGGACAGGGTAAATTGAACACTGAAGCTTTCTTT. V gene TRBV2 combines with J gene TRBJ1-1; 9 bases are shared with TRBD1. This CDR3 spans 17 amino acids. Looked up from germline, CDR1 is SNHLY and CDR2 is FYNNEI. V lost 4 bases to trimming and J lost 0 bases; unmatched junction nucleotides: 9.